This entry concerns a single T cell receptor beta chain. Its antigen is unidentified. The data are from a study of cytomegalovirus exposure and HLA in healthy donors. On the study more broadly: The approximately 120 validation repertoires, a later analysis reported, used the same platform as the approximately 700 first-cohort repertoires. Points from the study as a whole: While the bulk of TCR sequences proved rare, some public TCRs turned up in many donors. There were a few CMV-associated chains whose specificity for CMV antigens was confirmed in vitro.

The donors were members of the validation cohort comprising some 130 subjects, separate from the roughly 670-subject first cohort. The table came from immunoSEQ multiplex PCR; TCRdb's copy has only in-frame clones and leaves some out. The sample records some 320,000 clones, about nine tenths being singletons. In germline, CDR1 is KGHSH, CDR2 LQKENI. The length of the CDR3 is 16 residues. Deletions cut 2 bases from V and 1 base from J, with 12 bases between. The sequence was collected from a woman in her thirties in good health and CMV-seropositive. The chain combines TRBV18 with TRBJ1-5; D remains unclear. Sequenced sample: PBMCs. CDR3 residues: CASSPEGARSNQPQHF. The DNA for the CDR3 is TGTGCCAGCTCACCAGAGGGTGCTAGGAGCAATCAGCCCCAGCATTTT.